This T cell receptor (beta chain) was captured by sequencing in a study of human T cells and chemical hapten exposure. Via MiXCR, TCRdb re-called the RACE reads, giving one row per CDR3 protein. This repertoire shows about 40,000 distinct CDR3 sequences, 3% to 3.5% found once; its top ten account for under 8.5%. This CDR3 comprises 16 residues. CDR1 and CDR2 (germline): MNHEY, SMNVEV (reference sequence). Germline trimming cut 0 bases from V and 3 bases from J; bases unmatched to any gene: 7. Sample time point: patch test 2, 6 weeks after DPC sensitization. Treatment described: therapeutic diphenylcyclopropenone sensitization with weekly scalp DPC.

The receptor comes from a man between 35 and 55 years old with alopecia areata. Some clones in this sample may be carry-over from other donors' samples. This rearrangement joins TRBV27 to TRBJ2-7, with 8 bases fitting TRBD2. This specimen consisted of whole blood, obtained in connection with sensitization to the hapten diphenylcyclopropenone (DPC). The CDR3 is CASSLSSLAGGYEQYF. CDR3 in DNA: TGTGCCAGCAGTTTATCGTCCCTGGCGGGAGGCTACGAGCAGTACTTC.